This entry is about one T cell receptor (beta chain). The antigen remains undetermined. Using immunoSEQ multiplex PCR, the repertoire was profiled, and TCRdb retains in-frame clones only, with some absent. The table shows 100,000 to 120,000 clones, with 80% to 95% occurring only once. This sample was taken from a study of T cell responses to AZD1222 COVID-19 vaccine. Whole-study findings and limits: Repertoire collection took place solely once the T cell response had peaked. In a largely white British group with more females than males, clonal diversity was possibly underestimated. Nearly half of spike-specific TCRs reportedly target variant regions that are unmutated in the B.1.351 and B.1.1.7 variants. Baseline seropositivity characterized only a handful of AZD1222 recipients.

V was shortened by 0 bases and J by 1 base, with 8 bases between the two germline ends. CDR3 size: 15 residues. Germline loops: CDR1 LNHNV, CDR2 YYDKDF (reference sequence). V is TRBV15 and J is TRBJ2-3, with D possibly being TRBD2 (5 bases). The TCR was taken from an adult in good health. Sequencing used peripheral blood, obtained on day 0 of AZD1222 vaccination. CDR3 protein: CATSREERGTDTQYF. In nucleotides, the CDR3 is TGTGCCACCAGCAGAGAAGAGAGGGGCACAGATACGCAGTATTTT.